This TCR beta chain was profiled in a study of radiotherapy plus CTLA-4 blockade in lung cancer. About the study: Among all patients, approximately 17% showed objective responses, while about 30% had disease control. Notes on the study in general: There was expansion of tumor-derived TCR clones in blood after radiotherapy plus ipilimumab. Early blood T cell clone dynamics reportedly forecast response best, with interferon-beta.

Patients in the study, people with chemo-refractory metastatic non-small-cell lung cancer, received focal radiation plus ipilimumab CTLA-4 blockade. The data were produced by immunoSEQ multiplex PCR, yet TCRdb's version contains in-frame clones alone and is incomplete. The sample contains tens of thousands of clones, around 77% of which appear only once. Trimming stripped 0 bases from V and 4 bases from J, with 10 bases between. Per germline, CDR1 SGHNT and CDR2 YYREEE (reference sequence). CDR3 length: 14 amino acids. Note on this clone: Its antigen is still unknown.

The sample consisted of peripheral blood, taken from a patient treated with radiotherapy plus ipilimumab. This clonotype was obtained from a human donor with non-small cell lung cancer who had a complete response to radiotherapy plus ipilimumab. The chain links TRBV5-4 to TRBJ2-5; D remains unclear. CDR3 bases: TGTGCCAGCAGCTTGGTGGGCGTCCGAGAGACCCAGTACTTC. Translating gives CASSLVGVRETQYF.